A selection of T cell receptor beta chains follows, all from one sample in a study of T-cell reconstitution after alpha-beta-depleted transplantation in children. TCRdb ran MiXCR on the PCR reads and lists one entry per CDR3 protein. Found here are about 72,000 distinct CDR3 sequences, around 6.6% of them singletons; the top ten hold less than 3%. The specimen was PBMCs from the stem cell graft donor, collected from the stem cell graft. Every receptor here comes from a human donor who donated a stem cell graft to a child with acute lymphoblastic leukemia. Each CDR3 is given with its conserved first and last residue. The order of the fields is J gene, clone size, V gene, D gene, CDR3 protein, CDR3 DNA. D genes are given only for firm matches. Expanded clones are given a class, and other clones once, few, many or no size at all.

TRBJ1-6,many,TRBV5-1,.,CASSLAGVNSPLHF,TGCGCCAGCAGCTTGGCGGGGGTGAATTCACCCCTCCACTTT
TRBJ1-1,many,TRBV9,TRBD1,CASSLGPGTGWEEAFF,TGTGCCAGCAGCTTAGGTCCCGGGACAGGGTGGGAGGAAGCTTTCTTT
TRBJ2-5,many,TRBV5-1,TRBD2,CASSFGTSGMETQYF,TGCGCCAGCAGCTTTGGAACTAGCGGGATGGAGACCCAGTACTTC
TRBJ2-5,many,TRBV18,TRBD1,CASSPSDRAGETQYF,TGTGCCAGCTCACCCTCCGACAGGGCGGGAGAGACCCAGTACTTC
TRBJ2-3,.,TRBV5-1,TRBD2,CASSSGLATTDTQYF,TGCGCCAGCAGCTCGGGACTAGCTACTACAGATACGCAGTATTTT
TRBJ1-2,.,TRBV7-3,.,CASSLRPGPDYGYTF,TGTGCCAGCAGCTTACGGCCCGGACCCGACTATGGCTACACCTTC
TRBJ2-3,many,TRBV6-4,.,CASSDIAGSTDTQYF,TGTGCCAGCAGTGACATTGCAGGGAGCACAGATACGCAGTATTTT
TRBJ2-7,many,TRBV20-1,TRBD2,CSARSLAGLYEQYF,TGCAGTGCTAGAAGCCTAGCGGGCCTCTACGAGCAGTACTTC
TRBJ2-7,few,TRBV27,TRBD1,CASAPGQGPYEQYF,TGTGCCAGCGCACCGGGACAGGGCCCCTACGAGCAGTACTTC
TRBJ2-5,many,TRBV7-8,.,CASSLDLGSETQYF,TGTGCCAGCAGCTTAGATCTGGGGTCAGAGACCCAGTACTTC
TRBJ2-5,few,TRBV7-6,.,CASSPHLIGAYPEETQYF,TGTGCCAGCAGCCCCCACCTAATTGGAGCATACCCGGAAGAGACCCAGTACTTC
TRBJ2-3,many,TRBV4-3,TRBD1,CASSQRGQGDPDTQYF,TGCGCCAGCAGCCAAAGGGGACAGGGGGACCCAGATACGCAGTATTTT
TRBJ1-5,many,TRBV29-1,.,CSVGGGVSNQPQHF,TGCAGCGTTGGTGGGGGAGTTAGCAATCAGCCCCAGCATTTT
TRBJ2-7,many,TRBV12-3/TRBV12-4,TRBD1,CASSLVTGGEQYF,TGTGCCAGCAGTTTAGTAACAGGGGGCGAGCAGTACTTC
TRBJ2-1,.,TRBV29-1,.,CSVEGSLDRHSYNEQFF,TGCAGCGTTGAAGGTTCGCTGGACCGCCACTCCTATAATGAGCAGTTCTTC
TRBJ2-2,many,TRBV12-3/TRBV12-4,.,CASRFRQTSDGELFF,TGTGCCAGCCGCTTTAGACAGACGAGCGACGGGGAGCTGTTTTTT
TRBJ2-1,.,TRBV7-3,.,CASSTLMGEQFF,TGTGCCAGCAGTACCCTCATGGGTGAGCAGTTCTTC
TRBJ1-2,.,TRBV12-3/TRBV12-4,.,CASSLGTTSGYTF,TGTGCCAGCAGTTTAGGGACAACGAGTGGCTACACCTTC
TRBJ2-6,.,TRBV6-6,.,CASIGGTSGANVLTF,TGTGCCAGCATCGGTGGGACCTCTGGGGCCAACGTCCTGACTTTC
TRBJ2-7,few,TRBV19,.,CASSITGGAYEQYF,TGTGCCAGTAGTATAACAGGGGGGGCCTACGAGCAGTACTTC
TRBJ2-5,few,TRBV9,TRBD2,CASSPSSVAGRIQETQYF,TGTGCCAGCAGCCCAAGCTCGGTAGCGGGGAGGATCCAAGAGACCCAGTACTTC
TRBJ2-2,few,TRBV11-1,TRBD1,CASSSLVGGRNTGELFF,TGTGCCAGCAGCTCCCTAGTAGGGGGCAGGAACACCGGGGAGCTGTTTTTT
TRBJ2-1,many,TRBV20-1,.,CSARVTNNEQFF,TGCAGTGCTAGAGTTACCAACAATGAGCAGTTCTTC
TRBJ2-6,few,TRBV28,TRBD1,CASSFLTGGLPVGANVLTF,TGTGCCAGCAGTTTCCTAACAGGGGGCCTCCCCGTGGGGGCCAACGTCCTGACTTTC
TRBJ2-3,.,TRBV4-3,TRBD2,CASSPLGGGLADTQYF,TGCGCCAGCAGCCCCTTAGGCGGGGGGCTCGCAGATACGCAGTATTTT
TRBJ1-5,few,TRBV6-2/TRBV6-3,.,CAIQGLRNQPQHF,TGTGCCATCCAGGGTTTGCGCAATCAGCCCCAGCATTTT
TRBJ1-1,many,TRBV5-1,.,CASSTQGLNTEAFF,TGCGCCAGCAGCACCCAGGGGTTAAACACTGAAGCTTTCTTT
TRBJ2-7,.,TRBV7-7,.,CASSSDTSREQYF,TGTGCTAGCAGCTCAGATACGTCTAGGGAGCAGTACTTC
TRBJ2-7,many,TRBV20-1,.,CSATKTGPDYEQYF,TGCAGTGCTACTAAGACAGGTCCAGACTACGAGCAGTACTTC
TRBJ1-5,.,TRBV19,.,CASSPGTTTSNQPQHF,TGTGCCAGTAGTCCCGGGACAACAACTAGCAATCAGCCCCAGCATTTT
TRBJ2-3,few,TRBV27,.,CASSLSWVVALTSTDTQYF,TGTGCCAGCAGTTTATCATGGGTAGTAGCGCTAACTAGCACAGATACGCAGTATTTT
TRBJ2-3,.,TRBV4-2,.,CASSQGGLAPGADTQYF,TGTGCCAGCAGCCAAGGGGGTCTAGCCCCAGGCGCAGATACGCAGTATTTT
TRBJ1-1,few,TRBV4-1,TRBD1,CASSQSAPRQGVTEAFF,TGCGCCAGCAGCCAATCTGCGCCTAGACAGGGTGTAACTGAAGCTTTCTTT
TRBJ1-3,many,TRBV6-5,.,CASSYDGKAAGNTIYF,TGTGCCAGCAGTTACGATGGAAAGGCGGCTGGAAACACCATATATTTT
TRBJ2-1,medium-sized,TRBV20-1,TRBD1,CSAHTGTEWNEQFF,TGCAGTGCTCATACCGGGACAGAGTGGAATGAGCAGTTCTTC
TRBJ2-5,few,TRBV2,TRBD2,CASALGTSVQETQYF,TGTGCCAGCGCGTTAGGGACTAGCGTACAAGAGACCCAGTACTTC
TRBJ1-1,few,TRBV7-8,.,CASSSRPEGQAFF,TGTGCCAGCAGCTCGCGCCCGGAAGGTCAAGCTTTCTTT
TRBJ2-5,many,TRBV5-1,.,CASRTGTRGLETQYF,TGCGCCAGCAGGACCGGGACACGAGGCCTAGAGACCCAGTACTTC
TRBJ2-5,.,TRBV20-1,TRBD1,CSAGGGQGLETQYF,TGCAGTGCTGGAGGGGGACAGGGGTTAGAGACCCAGTACTTC
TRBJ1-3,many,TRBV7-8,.,CASSSRGSGNTIYF,TGTGCCAGCAGCTCGAGGGGTAGTGGAAACACCATATATTTT
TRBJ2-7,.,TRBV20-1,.,CSAKRDGSSYEQYF,TGCAGTGCTAAAAGGGACGGGAGCTCCTACGAGCAGTACTTC
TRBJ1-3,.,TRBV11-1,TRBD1,CASSFPTGALSGNTIYF,TGTGCCAGCAGCTTTCCGACAGGGGCCCTCTCTGGAAACACCATATATTTT
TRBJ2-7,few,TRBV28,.,CASSFLRLATYEQYF,TGTGCCAGCAGTTTCCTTCGACTGGCGACCTACGAGCAGTACTTC
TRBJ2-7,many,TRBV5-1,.,CASSVTGTDSYEQYF,TGCGCCAGCAGCGTAACCGGGACGGACTCCTACGAGCAGTACTTC
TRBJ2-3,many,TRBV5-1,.,CASSLELNRDTQYF,TGCGCCAGCAGCTTGGAACTTAACAGGGATACGCAGTATTTT
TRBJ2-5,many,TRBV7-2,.,CASSLGGQETQYF,TGTGCCAGCAGCCTAGGGGGGCAAGAGACCCAGTACTTC